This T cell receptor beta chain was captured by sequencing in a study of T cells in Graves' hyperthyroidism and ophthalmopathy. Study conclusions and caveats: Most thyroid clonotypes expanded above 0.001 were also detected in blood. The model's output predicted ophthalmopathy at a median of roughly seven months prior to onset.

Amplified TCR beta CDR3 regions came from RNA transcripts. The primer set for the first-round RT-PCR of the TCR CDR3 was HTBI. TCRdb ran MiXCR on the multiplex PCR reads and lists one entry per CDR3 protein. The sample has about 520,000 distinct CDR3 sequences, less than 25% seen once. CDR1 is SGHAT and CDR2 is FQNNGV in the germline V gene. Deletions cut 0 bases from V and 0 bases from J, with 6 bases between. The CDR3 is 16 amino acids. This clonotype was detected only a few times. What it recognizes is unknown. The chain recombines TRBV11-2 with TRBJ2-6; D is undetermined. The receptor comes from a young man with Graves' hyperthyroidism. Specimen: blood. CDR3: CASSLDLSSGANVLTF. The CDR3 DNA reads TGTGCCAGCAGCTTAGATCTTAGCTCTGGGGCCAACGTCCTGACTTTC.